This T cell receptor (beta chain) was identified in a study of T cell changes during pregnancy in multiple sclerosis. Some clones are missing from TCRdb's copy, which holds only in-frame ones; the method was immunoSEQ multiplex PCR. The sample holds about 81,000 clones; over 85% are singletons and the top ten take approximately 1.3%. Germline assignment: CDR1 SGDLS and CDR2 YYNGEE. The CDR3 spans 13 residues. The V end lost 0 bases, the J end lost 5 bases, and 8 bases lay between the germline ends. The sample here was peripheral blood, taken in the third trimester of pregnancy. This receptor was identified in a female donor in good health, enrolled as a control in a pregnancy study. The chain employs TRBV9 and TRBJ2-5, with D possibly TRBD1 on 6 matching bases. CDR3 region: CASSVDRAETQYF. CDR3 coding DNA: TGTGCCAGCAGCGTAGACAGGGCGGAGACCCAGTACTTC.